Listed below are T cell receptor beta chains from one sample, sequenced in a study of blood T cell repertoires in COVID-19. The table came from immunoSEQ multiplex PCR; TCRdb's copy has only in-frame clones and leaves some out. The data contain under 50,000 clones, under 95% of them singletons. Material for sequencing was peripheral blood. Every receptor here comes from a man aged 65 to 79 with active COVID-19. CDR3s include the opening cysteine and the closing phenylalanine or tryptophan. A D gene is named only where the DNA matches it firmly. Clone size, where shown, is once, few, many, or a class for clones that have expanded.

TRBJ2-7 | TRBV7-3 | . | . | CASSLTRVDEQYF | TGTGCCAGCAGCTTAACGCGCGTCGACGAGCAGTACTTC
TRBJ1-4 | TRBV28 | . | . | CASSLFTENEKLFF | TGTGCCAGCAGTTTATTTACAGAAAATGAAAAACTGTTTTTT
TRBJ1-1 | TRBV28 | . | . | CAIEEEGRNTEAFF | TGTGCCATAGAGGAGGAGGGGAGGAACACTGAAGCTTTCTTT
TRBJ2-4 | TRBV25-1 | . | . | CASSDRGRTQNIQYF | TGTGCCAGCAGTGACCGGGGGAGGACTCAAAACATTCAGTACTTC
TRBJ1-3 | TRBV4-2 | few | . | CASSQEQIRQRFSGNTIYF | TGTGCCAGCAGCCAAGAACAGATTAGGCAGAGATTCTCTGGAAACACCATATATTTT
TRBJ1-2 | TRBV18 | . | . | CASSPPTGRDHGYTF | TGTGCCAGCTCACCACCTACAGGCCGAGACCATGGCTACACCTTC
TRBJ2-5 | TRBV12-5 | . | . | CASGLVDGEETQYF | TGTGCTAGTGGTTTGGTAGACGGGGAAGAGACCCAGTACTTC
TRBJ1-5 | TRBV7-9 | . | TRBD1 | CASSLGTGNQPQHF | TGTGCCAGCAGCCTTGGGACAGGCAATCAGCCCCAGCATTTT
TRBJ2-2 | TRBV5-4 | . | TRBD1 | CASSLRTGNTGELFF | TGTGCCAGCAGCTTGCGGACAGGGAACACCGGGGAGCTGTTTTTT
TRBJ2-5 | TRBV18 | . | TRBD2 | CASSPNSPGLARETQYF | TGTGCCAGCTCACCAAACTCCCCGGGACTAGCGCGGGAGACCCAGTACTTC
TRBJ2-2 | TRBV12-3/TRBV12-4 | . | . | CASSFFPGELFF | TGTGCCAGCAGTTTCTTTCCGGGGGAGCTGTTTTTT
TRBJ1-6 | TRBV13 | once | . | CASSLGEQSSYNSPLHF | TGTGCCAGCAGCTTGGGAGAACAGAGCTCCTATAATTCACCCCTCCACTTT
TRBJ2-7 | TRBV6-5 | . | . | CASSQPGYEQYF | TGTGCCAGCAGTCAACCGGGCTACGAGCAGTACTTC
TRBJ1-6 | TRBV6-5 | . | TRBD1 | CASRWDRVNSPLHF | TGTGCCAGCAGATGGGACAGGGTCAATTCACCCCTCCACTTT
TRBJ2-2 | TRBV29-1 | once | TRBD1 | CSISGQGVAGELFF | TGCAGCATATCGGGACAGGGGGTCGCCGGGGAGCTGTTTTTT
TRBJ1-5 | TRBV2 | . | . | CASSGGGNQPQHF | TGTGCCAGCAGTGGGGGCGGAAATCAGCCCCAGCATTTT
TRBJ1-5 | TRBV11-2 | once | . | CASSLQGSNQPQHF | TGTGCCAGCAGCTTACAGGGTAGCAATCAGCCCCAGCATTTT
TRBJ2-1 | TRBV5-1 | . | TRBD1 | CASSIQGKEQFF | TGCGCCAGCAGCATACAGGGGAAAGAGCAGTTCTTC
TRBJ1-2 | TRBV4-1 | few | . | CASSQADSYGYTF | TGCGCCAGCAGCCAAGCAGACAGTTATGGCTACACCTTC
TRBJ2-1 | TRBV7-2 | . | . | CASSFQASGEQFF | TGTGCCAGCAGCTTTCAAGCCTCGGGTGAGCAGTTCTTC
TRBJ1-1 | TRBV12-3/TRBV12-4 | . | . | CASSSLTDEAFF | TGTGCCAGCAGTTCTTTGACAGATGAAGCTTTCTTT
TRBJ2-7 | TRBV29-1 | . | TRBD2 | CSVESGLAGDEQYF | TGCAGCGTTGAATCCGGACTAGCGGGAGACGAGCAGTACTTC
TRBJ2-7 | TRBV5-5 | . | TRBD2 | CASSLAGLAGASYEQYF | TGTGCCAGCAGCTTGGCGGGACTAGCGGGGGCCTCCTACGAGCAGTACTTC
TRBJ2-6 | TRBV9 | . | . | CASSVTGANVLTF | TGTGCCAGCAGCGTAACAGGGGCCAACGTCCTGACTTTC
TRBJ1-2 | TRBV5-1 | . | TRBD1 | CASSLAVGPGQLYGYTF | TGCGCCAGCAGCTTGGCCGTAGGTCCGGGACAGCTTTATGGCTACACCTTC
TRBJ1-2 | TRBV29-1 | . | . | CSARGVGGGYTF | TGCAGCGCGCGGGGGGTGGGAGGTGGCTACACCTTC
TRBJ1-4 | TRBV27 | . | TRBD1 | CASSHTGVLVEKLFF | TGTGCCAGCAGCCATACAGGGGTTCTGGTTGAAAAACTGTTTTTT
TRBJ2-3 | TRBV29-1 | once | . | CSGGADTQYF | TGCAGCGGCGGGGCAGATACGCAGTATTTT
TRBJ1-1 | TRBV7-9 | medium-sized | . | CASSLLGVRTEAFF | TGTGCCAGCAGCTTATTAGGGGTCCGCACTGAAGCTTTCTTT
TRBJ1-4 | TRBV4-1 | . | . | CASSRPRGSNEKLFF | TGCGCCAGCAGCCGCCCTCGAGGGAGTAATGAAAAACTGTTTTTT
TRBJ2-3 | TRBV24-1 | . | TRBD1 | CATSVQQGASDTQYF | TGTGCCACCAGTGTTCAACAGGGGGCCTCAGATACGCAGTATTTT
TRBJ1-5 | TRBV19 | . | TRBD1 | CASSIGGQGPNQPQHF | TGTGCCAGTAGTATCGGGGGACAGGGTCCCAATCAGCCCCAGCATTTT
TRBJ2-3 | TRBV7-6 | . | . | CASSFLGGGTSTDTQYF | TGTGCCAGCAGCTTCTTAGGGGGGGGCACTAGCACAGATACGCAGTATTTT
TRBJ2-7 | TRBV28 | . | TRBD2 | CASTEGRVDEQYF | TGTGCCAGCACGGAGGGGAGGGTAGACGAGCAGTACTTC
TRBJ2-2 | TRBV19 | once | . | CASRQGLTGELFF | TGTGCCAGTAGACAGGGTCTCACCGGGGAGCTGTTTTTT
TRBJ2-3 | TRBV4-1 | . | . | CASSHRPRAAATDTQYF | TGCGCCAGCAGCCACCGCCCTCGAGCGGCCGCCACAGATACGCAGTATTTT
TRBJ1-5 | TRBV28 | few | . | CASSLGGGNQPQHF | TGTGCCAGCAGTTTAGGAGGGGGCAATCAGCCCCAGCATTTT
TRBJ2-1 | TRBV2 | . | TRBD2 | CASRRTSGDDEQFF | TGTGCCAGCAGGCGGACTAGCGGGGACGATGAGCAGTTCTTC